This entry concerns a single TCR beta chain. Its antigen is as yet unknown. This sample is part of a study of cytomegalovirus exposure and HLA in healthy donors. The wider study: Earlier sequencing of about 179 million T cells yielded nearly 120 million unique TCR beta sequences. General observations from the study: Reports described diagnosis of cytomegalovirus status by the classifier as highly specific and sensitive.

PCR primers comprised 60 Vbeta and 13 Jbeta primers. The repertoire was sequenced with immunoSEQ multiplex PCR; TCRdb's copy has only in-frame clones and lacks some. The sample yields roughly 100,000 clones, about 15% seen once. This CDR3 region has 16 residues. The trim removed 1 base at V and 7 bases at J, leaving 8 bases unmatched. Germline CDR1 is SGDLS and CDR2 is YYNGEE. Sequenced sample: PBMCs. The TCR was taken from a female donor in good health and CMV-seronegative. The genes are TRBV9 and TRBJ2-5, with 12 bases that match TRBD2. CDR3 nucleotides: TGTGCCAGCAGCGTATCTAGCGGGGGGGTACCAAGGACCCAGTACTTC. Translated, it gives CASSVSSGGVPRTQYF.